The next 14 T cell receptor beta chains were all read from a single sample in a study of CXCR3-negative and CXCR3-positive naive CD8 T cells. Each TRB cDNA library was prepared by 5' RACE (with UMI labels). TCRdb reanalyzed the 5' RACE reads, giving one entry per CDR3 protein sequence and no DNA. In all, the sample yields under 50,000 distinct CDR3 sequences. The sequenced sample was naive CXCR3- CD8+ T cells from blood. The subset: CD45RO-CCR7+CD27+CD95- naive CD8+ T cells lacking CXCR3 (TNR3-). The receptors shown here come from a human donor in good health. Some clones in this sample may be carry-over from other donors' samples.

The chain uses TRBV6-2 or TRBV6-3 and TRBJ2-7. Germline V lookup: CDR1 MNHEY, CDR2 SVGEGT. The CDR3 is 12 residues long. Here the CDR3 reads CASSRLSYEQYF.

The chain recombines TRBV20-1 with TRBJ2-5; TCRdb's D call, TRBD2, is unchecked because there is no DNA. Germline V CDR1 and CDR2: DFQATT, SNEGSKA (reference sequence). The CDR3 sequence is 17 residues long. CDR3 sequence: CSAKVFGSGVMGETQYF.

CDR3 sequence: CARNRGSNEQFF. This chain links TRBV10-1 with TRBJ2-1; checking the TCRdb D call of TRBD1 is not possible without DNA. Germline values: CDR1 WNHNN, CDR2 SYGVQD (reference sequence). The CDR3 is made up of 12 amino acids.

The V call is TRBV20-1, the J call TRBJ2-7; the D gene TCRdb calls, TRBD1, cannot be checked with no DNA. The CDR3 is made up of 14 amino acids. Germline V CDR1 and CDR2: DFQATT, SNEGSKA (reference sequence). The CDR3 region is CSASFRGESYEQYF.

This rearrangement joins TRBV20-1 to TRBJ2-2; TCRdb's D call, TRBD1, is unchecked because there is no DNA. The germline gives CDR1 DFQATT, CDR2 SNEGSKA (reference sequence). The length of the CDR3 is 13 residues. CDR3 protein: CSALDRNTGELFF.

The rearrangement links TRBV15 to TRBJ2-7. The germline V gene has CDR1 LNHNV and CDR2 YYDKDF (reference sequence). This CDR3 spans 14 amino acids. The CDR3 sequence is CATSKGLASYEQYF.

The chain joins TRBV6-1 to TRBJ2-7; with no DNA, the TCRdb D assignment of TRBD1 cannot be verified. The CDR3 runs to 14 residues. The V gene's germline CDR1 is MNHNS and CDR2 SASEGT. The CDR3 is CASNSPGQGYEQYF.

The chain couples TRBV6-2 or TRBV6-3 to TRBJ2-7. CDR1 MNHEY and CDR2 SVGEGT come from the germline V gene. The CDR3 totals 13 residues. The CDR3 sequence: CASSSPGNNEQYF.

The chain's CDR3 is CASSLTGSWSNEQFF. The chain is built from TRBV5-1 and TRBJ2-1; TCRdb returns TRBD1, unconfirmable since there is no DNA. Per germline, CDR1 SGHRS and CDR2 YFSETQ. The CDR3 totals 15 residues.

This chain uses TRBV7-3 with TRBJ2-1; TCRdb's assignment of TRBD1 cannot be checked, as there is no DNA. From germline, CDR1 is SGHTA and CDR2 FQGTGA. This CDR3 spans 15 amino acids. The CDR3 sequence is CASSFKGVGYNEQFF. The full variable domain, with the rest looked up from reference TRBV7-3 and TRBJ2-1, is GAGVSQTPSNKVTEKGKYVELRCDPISGHTALYWYRQSLGQGPEFLIYFQGTGAADDSGLPNDRFFAVRPEGSVSTLKIQRTERGDSAVYLCASSFKGVGYNEQFFGPGTRLTVL.

The J gene is TRBJ2-1, the V gene TRBV28. This CDR3 comprises 11 residues. Germline lookup yields CDR1 MDHEN and CDR2 SYDVKM. CDR3: CASSLLTEQFF. Looking up the rest from reference TRBV28 and TRBJ2-1 gives the full variable domain: DVKVTQSSRYLVKRTGEKVFLECVQDMDHENMFWYRQDPGLGLRLIYFSYDVKMKEKGDIPEGYSVSREKKERFSLILESASTNQTSMYLCASSLLTEQFFGPGTRLTVL.

The V gene is TRBV21-1, the J gene TRBJ2-5. TRBV21-1 corresponds to a pseudogene. The CDR3 length is 16 residues. The CDR3 here is CASSKANRGRRETQYF.

The V and J genes are TRBV7-8 and TRBJ2-5; TCRdb's D gene call, TRBD1, goes unchecked for lack of DNA. The CDR3 runs 14 residues. Germline loops: CDR1 SGHVS, CDR2 FQNEAQ. This CDR3 reads CASSIGQGKETQYF.

The gene calls are TRBV7-9 and TRBJ2-7; without DNA, the TCRdb call of TRBD1 cannot be checked. CDR1 and CDR2 from the germline V gene are SEHNR and FQNEAQ (reference sequence). The length of the CDR3 is 15 residues. The CDR3 here is CASSPGGGHGPEQYF.